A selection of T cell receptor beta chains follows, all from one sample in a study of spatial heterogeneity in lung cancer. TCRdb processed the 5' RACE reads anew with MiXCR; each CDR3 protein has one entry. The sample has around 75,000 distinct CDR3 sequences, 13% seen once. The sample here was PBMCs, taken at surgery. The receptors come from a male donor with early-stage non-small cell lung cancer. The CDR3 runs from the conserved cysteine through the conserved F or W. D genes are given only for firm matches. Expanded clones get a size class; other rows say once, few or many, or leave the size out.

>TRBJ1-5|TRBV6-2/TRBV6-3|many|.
TGTGCCAGCATGAACGGCAGGGATGGCAATCAGCCCCAGCATTTT
CASMNGRDGNQPQHF
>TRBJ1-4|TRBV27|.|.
TGTGCCAGCAGGTCTTCAGGGGCTGAAAAACTGTTTTTT
CASRSSGAEKLFF
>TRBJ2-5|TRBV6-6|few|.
TGTGCCAGCAGTTATGGGAAAGAGACCCAGTACTTC
CASSYGKETQYF
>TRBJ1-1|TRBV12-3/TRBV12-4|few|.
TGTGCCAGCAGCCTCCTAGGACGCGAAGCTTTCTTT
CASSLLGREAFF
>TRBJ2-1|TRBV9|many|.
TGTGCCAGCAGACCGCTTAGCTCCTACAATGAGCAGTTCTTC
CASRPLSSYNEQFF
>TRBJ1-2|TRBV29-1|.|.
TGCAGCGCCGTGGGGGGGAGGATCTATGGCTACACCTTC
CSAVGGRIYGYTF
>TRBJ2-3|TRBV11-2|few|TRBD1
TGTGCCAGCACCACGGACAGGGGGCCTGCAGATACGCAGTATTTT
CASTTDRGPADTQYF
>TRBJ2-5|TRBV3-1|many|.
TGTGCCAGCAGCCAGTCAGGGCGCGGAGAGACCCAGTACTTC
CASSQSGRGETQYF
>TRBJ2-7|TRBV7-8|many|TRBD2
TGTGCCAGCAGCTTAGCGCGGGCGGGAGGGGCCTACGAGCAGTACTTC
CASSLARAGGAYEQYF
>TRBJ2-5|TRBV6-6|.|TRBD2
TGTGCCAGCAGTTCTTCCGGGGGGGTCACGGCGGAGACCCAGTACTTC
CASSSSGGVTAETQYF
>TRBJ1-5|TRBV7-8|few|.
TGTGCCAGCAGCTTAGGTAGGGGGAATCAGCCCCAGCATTTT
CASSLGRGNQPQHF
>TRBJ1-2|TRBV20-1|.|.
TGCAGTGCTCCCCAGTGGCATGGCTACACCTTC
CSAPQWHGYTF
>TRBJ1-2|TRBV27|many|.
TGTGCCAGCAGTGACGACAGATATGGCTACACCTTC
CASSDDRYGYTF
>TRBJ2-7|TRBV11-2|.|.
TGTGCCAGCAGCCCTCTCGTAACTGGTTCCTACGAGCAGTACTTC
CASSPLVTGSYEQYF
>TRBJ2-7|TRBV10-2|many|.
TGCGCCAGCGGAGTCTCAACCTACGAGCAGTACTTC
CASGVSTYEQYF
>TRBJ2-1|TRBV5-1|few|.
TGCGCCAGCAGCTTGGAAGGGACCTACAATGAGCAGTTCTTC
CASSLEGTYNEQFF
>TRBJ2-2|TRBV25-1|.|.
TGTGCCAGCAATTCAGGGGACACCGGGGAGCTGTTTTTT
CASNSGDTGELFF
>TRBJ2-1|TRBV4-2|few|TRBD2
TGTGCCAGCGGACTAGGTCCCTACAATGAGCAGTTCTTC
CASGLGPYNEQFF
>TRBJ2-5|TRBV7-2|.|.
TGTGCCAGCGGCACGGGACTCCCGGAGGAGACCCAGTACTTC
CASGTGLPEETQYF
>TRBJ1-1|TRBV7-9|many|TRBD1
TGTGCCAGCAGCACAGGGGCCCTTATGAACACTGAAGCTTTCTTT
CASSTGALMNTEAFF
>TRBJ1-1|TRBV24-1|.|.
TGTGCCACCTGTGGGGAAGGGAACACTGAAGCTTTCTTT
CATCGEGNTEAFF
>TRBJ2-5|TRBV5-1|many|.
TGCGCCAGCAGCGAGATGCACGCCGAAGAGACCCAGTACTTC
CASSEMHAEETQYF
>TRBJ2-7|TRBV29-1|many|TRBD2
TGCAGCGTTGTGAGGGCGGGAGCCTACGAGCAGTACTTC
CSVVRAGAYEQYF
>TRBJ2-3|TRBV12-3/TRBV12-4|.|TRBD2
TGTGCCAGCAGCTTGGGACTAGCGGGAGTAGATACGCAGTATTTT
CASSLGLAGVDTQYF
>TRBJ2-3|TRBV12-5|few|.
TGTGCTAGTGTGCAGGCTAGCACAGATACGCAGTATTTT
CASVQASTDTQYF
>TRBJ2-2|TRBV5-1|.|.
TGCGCCAGCAGCTTTGGGACCGGGGAGCTGTTTTTT
CASSFGTGELFF
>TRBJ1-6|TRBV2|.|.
TGTGCCAGCAGTGCACAAAGACAGGCGAATTCACCCCTCCACTTT
CASSAQRQANSPLHF
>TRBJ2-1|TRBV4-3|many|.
TGCGCCAGCAGCCAAGAAGGTTACGCGAGTAATGAGCAGTTCTTC
CASSQEGYASNEQFF
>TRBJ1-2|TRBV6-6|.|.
TGTGCCAGCAGGTACTCAGGGAACTATGGCTACACCTTC
CASRYSGNYGYTF
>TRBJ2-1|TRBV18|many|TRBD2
TGTGCCAGCTCACCTTTAGCGGGAGTATGGGATGAGCAGTTCTTC
CASSPLAGVWDEQFF
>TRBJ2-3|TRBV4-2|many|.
TGTGCCAGCAGCCAGAGGGACCTCGGGGGCACAGATACGCAGTATTTT
CASSQRDLGGTDTQYF
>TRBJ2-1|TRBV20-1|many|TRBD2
TGCAGTGCTTCTAGCGGGGCCTCCTACAATGAGCAGTTCTTC
CSASSGASYNEQFF
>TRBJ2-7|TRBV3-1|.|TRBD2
TGTGCCAGCAGCCGAAGACTAGCGGGAGGGTACGAGCAGTACTTC
CASSRRLAGGYEQYF
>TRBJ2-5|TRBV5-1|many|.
TGCGCCAGCAGCACGGGGACTCCAGAGACCCAGTACTTC
CASSTGTPETQYF
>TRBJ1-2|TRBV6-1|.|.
TGTGCCAGCAGTGAACTTACGACAGCTTATGGCTACACCTTC
CASSELTTAYGYTF
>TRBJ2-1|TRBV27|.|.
TGTGCCAGCAGTTTAAGGACCCCGTGGGATGAGCAGTTCTTC
CASSLRTPWDEQFF
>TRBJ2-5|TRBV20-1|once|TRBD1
TGCAGTGCTAGAGTCCGGGACAGGGACCGAGAGACCCAGTACTTC
CSARVRDRDRETQYF
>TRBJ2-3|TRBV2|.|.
TGTGCCAGCCATAATCGGGATACGCAGTATTTT
CASHNRDTQYF
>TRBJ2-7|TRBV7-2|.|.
TGTGCCAGCAGCTTAGGGGGGCCGAACTACGAGCAGTACTTC
CASSLGGPNYEQYF
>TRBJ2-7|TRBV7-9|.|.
TGTGCCAGCAGCAACGAAGGCGGGTACGAGCAGTACTTC
CASSNEGGYEQYF
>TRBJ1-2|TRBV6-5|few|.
TGTGCCAGCAGCCCCATCTCGGACAGCTCTAACTATGGCTACACCTTC
CASSPISDSSNYGYTF
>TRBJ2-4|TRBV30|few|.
TGTGCCTGGAGTGCATTGGGTAACATTCAGTACTTC
CAWSALGNIQYF
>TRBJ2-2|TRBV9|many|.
TGTGCCAGCAGCGGGTACCCGACTAGGGCCCACACCGGGGAGCTGTTTTTT
CASSGYPTRAHTGELFF
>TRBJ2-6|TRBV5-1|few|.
TGCGCCAGCAGCCCCCCAGGGAGCTCTGGGGCCAACGTCCTGACTTTC
CASSPPGSSGANVLTF
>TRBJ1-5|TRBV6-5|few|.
TGTGCCAGCAGCCCCACGGGGGCTGGGCAGCCCCAGCATTTT
CASSPTGAGQPQHF
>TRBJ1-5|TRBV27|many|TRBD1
TGTGCCAGCAGTACGGGACAGGGAAACAATCAGCCCCAGCATTTT
CASSTGQGNNQPQHF
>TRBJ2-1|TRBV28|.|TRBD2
TGTGCCAGCAGTTCGGGACTAGTTGTGGGGCAGTTCTTC
CASSSGLVVGQFF
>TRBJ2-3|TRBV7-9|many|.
TGTGCCAGCAGCTTATACCCCCCGGGGGCAGATACGCAGTATTTT
CASSLYPPGADTQYF
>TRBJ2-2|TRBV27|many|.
TGTGCCAGCGGGGACACCGGGGAGCTGTTTTTT
CASGDTGELFF
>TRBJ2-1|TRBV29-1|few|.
TGCAGCGCCGGATACAATGAGCAGTTCTTC
CSAGYNEQFF
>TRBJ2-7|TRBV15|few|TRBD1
TGTGCCACCAGCAGGAGTTGGGGGACAGACGACTACGAGCAGTACTTC
CATSRSWGTDDYEQYF
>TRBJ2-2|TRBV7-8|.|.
TGTGCCAGCAGCCCACCTCAGGGTTACACCGGGGAGCTGTTTTTT
CASSPPQGYTGELFF
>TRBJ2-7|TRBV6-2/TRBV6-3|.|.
TGTGCCAGCAGCACGGTCCGGGGATTCCCCTACGAGCAGTACTTC
CASSTVRGFPYEQYF
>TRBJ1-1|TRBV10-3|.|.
TGTGCCATCAGTCCGTCAAGTCAGGCTGAAGCTTTCTTT
CAISPSSQAEAFF
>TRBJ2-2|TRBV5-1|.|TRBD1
TGCGCCAGCAGCGTGGGACAGCCAAACACCGGGGAGCTGTTTTTT
CASSVGQPNTGELFF
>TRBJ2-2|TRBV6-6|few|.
TGTGCCAGCAGTTACCTAGCCCCCAACACCGGGGAGCTGTTTTTT
CASSYLAPNTGELFF
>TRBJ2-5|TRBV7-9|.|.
TGTGCCAGCAGCTTACCCTCGCAGTCAGAGACCCAGTACTTC
CASSLPSQSETQYF
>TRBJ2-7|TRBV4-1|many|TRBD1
TGCGCCAGCAGCCAAGAAGGGACAGCCGAGAAGCAGTACTTC
CASSQEGTAEKQYF
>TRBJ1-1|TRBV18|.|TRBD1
TGTGCCAGCTCACCTACACCAAGGGGGCTGACTGAAGCTTTCTTT
CASSPTPRGLTEAFF